This T cell receptor beta chain was identified in a study of blood T cell repertoires in COVID-19. The CDR3 sequence is 14 residues long. Trimming stripped 1 base from V and 0 bases from J, with 7 bases between. Germline V gene sequence: CDR1 LNHNV, CDR2 YYDKDF (reference sequence). Per the authors' pipeline: Reference gene primer amplification gave estimated nucleated cell counts. Clones were sequenced by immunoSEQ multiplex PCR, and TCRdb holds only the in-frame ones, with some missing. That table furnishes V, J and clone size, whereas the DNA furnished D and trimming. The sample holds approximately 60,000 clones, roughly nine tenths seen once. Seattle cases were enrolled at active infection and followed longitudinally.

Sequencing was performed on peripheral blood. The chain uses TRBV15 and TRBJ2-7, with D possibly matching TRBD1 (5 bases). The receptor's source is a woman of 80 years or more with COVID-19, enrolled during active disease. CDR3: CATSRGQGSYEQYF. As DNA, the CDR3 is TGTGCCACCAGCAGAGGCCAGGGCTCCTACGAGCAGTACTTC.